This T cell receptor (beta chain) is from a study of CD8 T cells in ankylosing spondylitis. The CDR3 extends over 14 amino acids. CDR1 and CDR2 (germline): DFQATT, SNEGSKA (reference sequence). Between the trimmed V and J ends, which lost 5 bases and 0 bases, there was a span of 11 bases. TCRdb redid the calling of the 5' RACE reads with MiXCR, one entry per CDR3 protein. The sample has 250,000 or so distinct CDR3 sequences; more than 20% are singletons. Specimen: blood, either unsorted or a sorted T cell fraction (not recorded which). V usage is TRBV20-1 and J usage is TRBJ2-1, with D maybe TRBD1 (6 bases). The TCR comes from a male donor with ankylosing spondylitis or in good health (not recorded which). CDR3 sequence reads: CSARQGSSYNEQFF. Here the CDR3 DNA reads TGCAGTGCTCGTCAGGGGAGCTCCTACAATGAGCAGTTCTTC.